This T cell receptor beta chain was recorded in a study of post-analysis software for immune sequencing data. For the study at large: In terms of disease course, relapsing-remitting, secondary progressive and progressive-relapsing multiple sclerosis were included. Study results and limitations: About five TRBV segments appeared more often in patients than in controls, and TRBV5-6, TRBV5-1 and TRBV20-1 were among these. Significantly lower normalized Chao1 diversity was found in patients with multiple sclerosis relative to controls. Batch-mates among the samples co-clustered strongly by F measure.

The V segment lost 4 bases and the J segment 6 bases; nucleotides outside the gene matches: 4. The germline V gene has CDR1 ENHRY and CDR2 SYGVKD. CDR3 size: 14 residues. Details on this clonotype: Antigen specificity is unknown.

Built from TCR beta cDNA, the libraries had unique molecular identifiers in them. It was from roughly 1.1 to 9.2 million T cells that about half a million cDNA molecules came. One entry per CDR3 protein results from TCRdb running MiXCR on the PCR reads. Among hundreds of thousands of distinct CDR3 sequences listed, just under 30% were seen once. The V call is TRBV10-3, the J call TRBJ1-5; 9 bases are shared with TRBD1. Sequenced: blood. This clonotype was obtained from a girl between 5 and 17 years old with multiple sclerosis. CDR3 loop: CAISGTGAGQPQHF. The CDR3 DNA is TGTGCCATCAGTGGGACAGGGGCTGGTCAGCCCCAGCATTTT.